This is a list of T cell receptor beta chains from one sample in a study of OX40 agonist ivuxolimab in advanced cancers. TCRdb keeps only in-frame clones here, not all; method: immunoSEQ multiplex PCR. The sample holds more than 65,000 clones; 85% to 95% are singletons and the top ten take roughly 14%. This material consisted of CD4+ or CD8+ T cells sorted from blood, taken in a trial of the OX40 agonist ivuxolimab. The receptors were sampled from an adult with an advanced solid tumor such as melanoma, head and neck, liver or kidney cancer. Each CDR3 is given without its conserved first and last residue.

CDR3 protein	V gene	J gene
ASSKAPLDTIY	TRBV5-1	TRBJ1-3
ASSSPDRNTEAF	TRBV28	TRBJ1-1
ASSLVGGDQPQH	TRBV5-1	TRBJ1-5
ASNVRFTEAF	TRBV6-1	TRBJ1-1
SVGAGVVGNTEAF	TRBV29-1	TRBJ1-1
ASSADSYSYEQY	TRBV6-4	TRBJ2-7
ASSLGKPYEQY	TRBV27	TRBJ2-7
ASSQDLLAGGVSDTQY	TRBV4-3	TRBJ2-3
ASSRTGGGTEAF	TRBV28	TRBJ1-1
ASSDFRDREGSAKNIQY	TRBV10-2	TRBJ2-4
ASSTDGNTEAF	TRBV9	TRBJ1-1
ASSVASENTEAF	TRBV9	TRBJ1-1
ASSFYRAGGITEAF	TRBV14	TRBJ1-1
ASSARTGYGYT	TRBV2	TRBJ1-2
ASSMTGNTEAF	TRBV6-5	TRBJ1-1
ATSKGGGNQPQH	TRBV15	TRBJ1-5
ASSAPSGGQETQY	TRBV9	TRBJ2-5
ASSQGANSPLH	TRBV4-3	TRBJ1-6
ASRTGTVYTDTQY	TRBV28	TRBJ2-3
ASRTSAGEAVSYEQY	TRBV5-6	TRBJ2-7
ASSVRPWILTNYGYT	TRBV9	TRBJ1-2
ASSPDRLNTEAF	TRBV7-6	TRBJ1-1
ASSTGSGRAGEQY	TRBV27	TRBJ2-7
ASSSPGTHTDTQY	TRBV13	TRBJ2-3
ASSYYTGGYEQY	TRBV7-9	TRBJ2-7
ASEQGNQPQH	TRBV19	TRBJ1-5
ASSLIARDRGETQY	TRBV7-6	TRBJ2-5
ASSPLGGSSYEQY	TRBV27	TRBJ2-7
ASSVGDGSSYEQY	TRBV9	TRBJ2-7
ATSRDMQGNYGYT	TRBV15	TRBJ1-2
ASSLGSARELDEQY	TRBV2	TRBJ2-7
SVREGYNEQF	TRBV29-1	TRBJ2-1
ASSPGTRWTQY	TRBV27	TRBJ2-5
ASSSAVSSYEQY	TRBV21-1	TRBJ2-7
ASSDPGTVNNEQF	TRBV9	TRBJ2-1
ASSPEGRNTIY	TRBV18	TRBJ1-3
ASSPHPPGANQPQH	TRBV28	TRBJ1-5
ASSRQGLDYEQY	TRBV27	TRBJ2-7
ASSSGTGNHEQY	TRBV7-7	TRBJ2-7
ASRQAGSYEQY	TRBV5-4	TRBJ2-7
ASSVEGLAGVVSTDTQY	TRBV9	TRBJ2-3
ASSFGVGDGALGY	TRBV7-8	TRBJ2-3
ASSLVGKGGTEAF	TRBV7-9	TRBJ1-1
ASSHTFGTIY	TRBV11-2	TRBJ1-3
ASSLGQYGNQPQH	TRBV2	TRBJ1-5
ASSQEQGSYEQY	TRBV4-3	TRBJ2-7
ASSYVDSSGANVLT	TRBV6-6	TRBJ2-6
ASSQGPTGDNEQY	TRBV4-1	-
ATEPLGYEQY	TRBV7-9	TRBJ2-7
ASSSAEDYTEAF	TRBV7-8	TRBJ1-1
AWSVAVTEAF	TRBV30	TRBJ1-1
SVEWAGTRNNEQF	TRBV29-1	TRBJ2-1
ASRPTGNTEAF	TRBV4-2	TRBJ1-1
ASSRLVIPGDEQF	TRBV27	TRBJ2-1
ASSGVEGGGAEAF	TRBV2	TRBJ1-1
ASSYVPMSSYNEQF	TRBV6-6	TRBJ2-1
ASSMDRRGLIYGYT	TRBV19	TRBJ1-2
ASSPVASSNQPQH	TRBV4-3	TRBJ1-5
ASSPGSGELF	TRBV9	TRBJ2-2